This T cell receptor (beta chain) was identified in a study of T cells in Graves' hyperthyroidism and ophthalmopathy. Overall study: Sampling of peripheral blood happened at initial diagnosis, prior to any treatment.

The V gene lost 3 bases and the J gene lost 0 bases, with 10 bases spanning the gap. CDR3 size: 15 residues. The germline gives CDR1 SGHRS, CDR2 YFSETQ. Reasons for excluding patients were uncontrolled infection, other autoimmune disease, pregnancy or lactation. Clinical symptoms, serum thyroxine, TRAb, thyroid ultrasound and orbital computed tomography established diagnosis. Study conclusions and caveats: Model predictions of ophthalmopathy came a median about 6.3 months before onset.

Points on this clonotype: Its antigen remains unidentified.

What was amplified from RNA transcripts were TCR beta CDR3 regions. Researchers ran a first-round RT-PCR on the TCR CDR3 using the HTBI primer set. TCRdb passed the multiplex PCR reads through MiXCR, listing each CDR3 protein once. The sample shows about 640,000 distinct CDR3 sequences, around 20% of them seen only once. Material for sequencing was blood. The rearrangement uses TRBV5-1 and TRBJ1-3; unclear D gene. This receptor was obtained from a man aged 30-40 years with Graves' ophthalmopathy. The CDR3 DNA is TGCGCCAGCAGCTCGGATATGGGCTCTGGAAACACCATATATTTT. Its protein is CASSSDMGSGNTIYF.